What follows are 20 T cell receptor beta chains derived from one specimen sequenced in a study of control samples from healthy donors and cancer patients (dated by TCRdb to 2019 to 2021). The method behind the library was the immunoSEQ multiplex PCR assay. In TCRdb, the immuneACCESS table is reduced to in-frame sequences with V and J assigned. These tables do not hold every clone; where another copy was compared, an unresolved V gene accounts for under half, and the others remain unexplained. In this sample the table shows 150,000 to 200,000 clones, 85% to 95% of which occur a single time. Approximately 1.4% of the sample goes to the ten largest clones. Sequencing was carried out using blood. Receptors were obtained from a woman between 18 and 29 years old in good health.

The CDR3 spells CASSLGGTDQPQHF. The CDR3 DNA sequence: TGTGCCAGCAGCTTAGGGGGGACAGATCAGCCCCAGCATTTT. The rearrangement links TRBV11-2 to TRBJ1-5, with TRBD1 matching over 7 bases. The CDR3 length is 14 residues. J lost 5 bases, V lost 1 base, and 2 bases had no gene match. From germline, CDR1 is SGHAT and CDR2 FQNNGV. Full variable domain (missing parts from reference TRBV11-2 and TRBJ1-5): EAGVAQSPRYKIIEKRQSVAFWCNPISGHATLYWYQQILGQGPKLLIQFQNNGVVDDSQLPKDRFSAERLKGVDSTLKIQPAKLEDSAVYLCASSLGGTDQPQHFGDGTRLSIL.

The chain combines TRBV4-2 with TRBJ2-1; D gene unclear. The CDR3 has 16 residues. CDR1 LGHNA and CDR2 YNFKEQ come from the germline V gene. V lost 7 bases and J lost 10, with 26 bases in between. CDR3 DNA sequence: TGTGCCAGCACCGAAGCCCCGGGCGGTCCTTCCAGGGAGCAGTTCTTC. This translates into CASTEAPGGPSREQFF.

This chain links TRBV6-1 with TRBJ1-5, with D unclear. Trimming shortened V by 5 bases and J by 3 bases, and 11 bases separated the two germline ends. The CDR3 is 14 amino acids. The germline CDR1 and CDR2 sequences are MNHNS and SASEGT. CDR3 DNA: TGTGCCAGCAGTTATTTACCTATCAATCAGCCCCAGCATTTT. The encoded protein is CASSYLPINQPQHF.

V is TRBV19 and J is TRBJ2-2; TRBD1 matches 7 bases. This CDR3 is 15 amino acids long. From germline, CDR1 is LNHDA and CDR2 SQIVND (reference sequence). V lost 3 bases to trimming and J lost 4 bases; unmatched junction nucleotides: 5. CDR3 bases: TGTGCCAGTAGTATTGCACAGGGGAGCACCGGGGAGCTGTTTTTT. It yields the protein CASSIAQGSTGELFF. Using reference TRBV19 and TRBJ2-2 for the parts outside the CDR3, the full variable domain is DGGITQSPKYLFRKEGQNVTLSCEQNLNHDAMYWYRQDPGQGLRLIYYSQIVNDFQKGDIAEGYSVSREKKESFPLTVTSAQKNPTAFYLCASSIAQGSTGELFFGEGSRLTVL.

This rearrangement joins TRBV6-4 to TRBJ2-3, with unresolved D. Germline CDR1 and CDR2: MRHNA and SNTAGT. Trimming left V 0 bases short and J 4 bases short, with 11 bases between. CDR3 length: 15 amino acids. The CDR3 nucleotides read TGTGCCAGCAGTGACTCCGGCAAGGAGTCAGATACGCAGTATTTT. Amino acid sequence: CASSDSGKESDTQYF.

CDR3 amino acids: CASSVGSTVNNSPLHF. Here the CDR3 DNA reads TGTGCCAGCAGCGTAGGTTCGACAGTTAATAATTCACCCCTCCACTTT. The chain has TRBV9 and TRBJ1-6, with D possibly matching TRBD1 (5 bases). The CDR3 runs to 16 residues. Germline CDR1 and CDR2: SGDLS and YYNGEE. V was trimmed by 0 bases and J by 5 bases, leaving 12 bases between them.

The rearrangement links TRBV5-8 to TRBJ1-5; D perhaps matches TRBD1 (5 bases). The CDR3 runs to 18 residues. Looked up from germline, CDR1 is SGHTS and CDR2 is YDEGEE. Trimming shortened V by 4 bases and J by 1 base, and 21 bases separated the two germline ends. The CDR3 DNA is TGTGCCAGCAGCCCTTTCGGGACCTCAGGAGCCAGCAATCAGCCCCAGCATTTT. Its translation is CASSPFGTSGASNQPQHF.

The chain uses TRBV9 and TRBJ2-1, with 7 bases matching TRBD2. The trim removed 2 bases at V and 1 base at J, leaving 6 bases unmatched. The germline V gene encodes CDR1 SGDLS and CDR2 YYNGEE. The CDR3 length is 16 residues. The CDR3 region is CASSVLAAVSYNEQFF. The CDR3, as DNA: TGTGCCAGCAGCGTCCTAGCGGCCGTTTCCTACAATGAGCAGTTCTTC.

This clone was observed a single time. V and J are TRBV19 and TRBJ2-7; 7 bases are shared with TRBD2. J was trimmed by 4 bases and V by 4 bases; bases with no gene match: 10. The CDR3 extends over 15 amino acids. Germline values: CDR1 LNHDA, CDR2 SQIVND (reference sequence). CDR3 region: CASSTWTRRGYEQYF. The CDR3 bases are TGTGCCAGTAGTACTTGGACTAGACGGGGGTACGAGCAGTACTTC.

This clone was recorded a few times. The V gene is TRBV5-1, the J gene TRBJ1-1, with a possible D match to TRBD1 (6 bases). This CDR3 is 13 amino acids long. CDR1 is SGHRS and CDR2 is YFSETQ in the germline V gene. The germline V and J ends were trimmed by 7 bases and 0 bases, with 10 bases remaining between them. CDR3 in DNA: TGCGCCAGCCAAGGACAGATGAACACTGAAGCTTTCTTT. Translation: CASQGQMNTEAFF.

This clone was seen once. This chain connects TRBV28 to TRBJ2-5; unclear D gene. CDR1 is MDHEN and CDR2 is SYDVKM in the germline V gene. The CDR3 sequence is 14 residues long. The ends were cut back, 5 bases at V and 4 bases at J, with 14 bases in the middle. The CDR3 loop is CASSPLGYRETQYF. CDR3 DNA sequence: TGTGCCAGCAGTCCGTTAGGTTATCGAGAGACCCAGTACTTC.

The CDR3 bases are TGTGCCAGCAGCCGACCCCGGCTGTACCAAGAGACCCAGTACTTC. It encodes CASSRPRLYQETQYF. This rearrangement joins TRBV11-3 to TRBJ2-5; no definite D call. The V and J ends lost 5 bases and 0 bases respectively, with 13 bases between them. Germline V lookup: CDR1 SGHNT, CDR2 YENEEA. There are 15 residues in the CDR3.

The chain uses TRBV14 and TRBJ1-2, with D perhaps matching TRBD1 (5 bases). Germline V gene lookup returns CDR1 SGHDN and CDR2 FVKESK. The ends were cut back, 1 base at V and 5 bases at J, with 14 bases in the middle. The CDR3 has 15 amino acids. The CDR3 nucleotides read TGTGCCAGCAGCCAAGTTGCAGGACACCGGTATGGCTACACCTTC. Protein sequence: CASSQVAGHRYGYTF.

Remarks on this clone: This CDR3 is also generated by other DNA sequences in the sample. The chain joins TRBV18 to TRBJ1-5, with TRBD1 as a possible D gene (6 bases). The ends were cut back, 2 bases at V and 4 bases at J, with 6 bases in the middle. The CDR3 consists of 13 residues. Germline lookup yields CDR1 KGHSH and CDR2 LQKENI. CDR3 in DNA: TGTGCCAGCTCACCAGACAGGAATCAGCCCCAGCATTTT. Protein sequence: CASSPDRNQPQHF. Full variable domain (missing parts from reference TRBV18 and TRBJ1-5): NAGVMQNPRHLVRRRGQEARLRCSPMKGHSHVYWYRQLPEEGLKFMVYLQKENIIDESGMPKERFSAEFPKEGPSILRIQQVVRGDSAAYFCASSPDRNQPQHFGDGTRLSIL.

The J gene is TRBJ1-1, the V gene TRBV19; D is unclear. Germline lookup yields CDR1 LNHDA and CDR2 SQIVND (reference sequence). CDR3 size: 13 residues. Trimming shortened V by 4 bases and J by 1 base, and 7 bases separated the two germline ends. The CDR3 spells CASSNPPNTEAFF. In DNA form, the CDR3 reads TGTGCCAGTAGTAACCCACCGAACACTGAAGCTTTCTTT.

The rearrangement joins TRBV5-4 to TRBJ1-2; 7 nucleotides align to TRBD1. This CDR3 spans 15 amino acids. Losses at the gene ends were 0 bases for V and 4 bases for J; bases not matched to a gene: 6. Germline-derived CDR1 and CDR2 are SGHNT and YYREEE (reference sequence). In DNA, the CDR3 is TGTGCCAGCAGCTTGGGACAGGGTGGAGGCTATGGCTACACCTTC. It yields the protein CASSLGQGGGYGYTF.

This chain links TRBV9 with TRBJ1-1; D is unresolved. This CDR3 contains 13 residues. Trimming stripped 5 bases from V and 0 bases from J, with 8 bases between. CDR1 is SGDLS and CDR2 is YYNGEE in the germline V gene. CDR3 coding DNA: TGTGCCAGCAGTCGACTTATGAACACTGAAGCTTTCTTT. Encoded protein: CASSRLMNTEAFF.

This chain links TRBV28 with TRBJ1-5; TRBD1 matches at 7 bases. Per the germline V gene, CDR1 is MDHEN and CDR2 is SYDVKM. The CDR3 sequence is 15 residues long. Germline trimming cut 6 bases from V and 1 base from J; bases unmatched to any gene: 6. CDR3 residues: CASSRGQLSNQPQHF. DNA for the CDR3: TGTGCCAGCAGCCGGGGACAGCTAAGCAATCAGCCCCAGCATTTT.

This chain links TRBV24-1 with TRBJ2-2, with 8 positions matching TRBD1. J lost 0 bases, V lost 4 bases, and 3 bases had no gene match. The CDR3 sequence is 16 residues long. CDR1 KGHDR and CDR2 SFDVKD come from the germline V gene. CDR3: CATSEAGGPNTGELFF. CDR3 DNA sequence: TGTGCCACCAGTGAGGCAGGGGGCCCGAACACCGGGGAGCTGTTTTTT.

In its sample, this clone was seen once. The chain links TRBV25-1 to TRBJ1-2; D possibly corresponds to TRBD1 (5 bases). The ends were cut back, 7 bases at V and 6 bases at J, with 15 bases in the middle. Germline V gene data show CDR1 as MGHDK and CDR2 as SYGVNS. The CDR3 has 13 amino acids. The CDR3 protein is CASTRGGVDGYTF. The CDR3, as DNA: TGTGCCAGCACCCGGGGAGGGGTGGATGGCTACACCTTC.